A selection of T cell receptor beta chains follows, all from one sample in a study of graft-versus-host responses after intestinal transplantation. The antigens these receptors bind are not known. TCRdb's table, derived via immunoSEQ multiplex PCR, lists solely in-frame clones and lacks some. This table holds around 100,000 clones, around 90% found once. The specimen comprised unstimulated CD4+ T cells sorted from spleen or lymph node cells, sampled before transplant. These receptors were obtained from a human donor who was the organ donor for an intestinal transplant. Both conserved end residues are part of each CDR3. A D gene is named only where the DNA matches it firmly. Some rows mark clone size as missing; the rest say once, few, many or name a class of expanded clone.

CDR3 DNA: TGCGCCAGCAGCCAAGAATCCTTCCGGGGACAGGGCAATCAGCCCCAGCATTTT
CDR3 protein: CASSQESFRGQGNQPQHF
D gene: TRBD1
clone size: NA
V gene: TRBV4-3
J gene: TRBJ1-5

CDR3 DNA: TGTGCCAGCAGCTTATGGGTAGGATCTAACTATGGCTACACCTTC
CDR3 protein: CASSLWVGSNYGYTF
D gene: NA
clone size: NA
V gene: TRBV7-2
J gene: TRBJ1-2

CDR3 DNA: TGTGCCAGCAGTTACTCGTCAGGGTCGTGGGATACGCAGTATTTT
CDR3 protein: CASSYSSGSWDTQYF
D gene: NA
clone size: NA
V gene: TRBV6-6
J gene: TRBJ2-3

CDR3 DNA: TGTGCCAGCAGTCCCCGACTAGCGGGGCTCTACGAGCAGTACTTC
CDR3 protein: CASSPRLAGLYEQYF
D gene: TRBD2
clone size: NA
V gene: TRBV6-5
J gene: TRBJ2-7

CDR3 DNA: TGCGCCAGCAGCCAAGCGACCGGGACTAGCGACCGCCCTGAGCAGTTCTTC
CDR3 protein: CASSQATGTSDRPEQFF
D gene: TRBD2
clone size: NA
V gene: TRBV4-1
J gene: TRBJ2-1

CDR3 DNA: TGTGCCAGCAGCTTAGAACAGGGAAGCTCTGAGCAGTTCTTC
CDR3 protein: CASSLEQGSSEQFF
D gene: NA
clone size: NA
V gene: TRBV7-9
J gene: TRBJ2-1

CDR3 DNA: TGTGCCAGCAGTTTCGGGACACACCGAAAAAACATTCAGTACTTC
CDR3 protein: CASSFGTHRKNIQYF
D gene: NA
clone size: NA
V gene: TRBV28
J gene: TRBJ2-4

CDR3 DNA: TGTGCCAGCAGCCAAACTACCAGGACTAGCACAAGGGATACGCAGTATTTT
CDR3 protein: CASSQTTRTSTRDTQYF
D gene: TRBD2
clone size: NA
V gene: TRBV4-2
J gene: TRBJ2-3

CDR3 DNA: TGTGCCAGCTCACCACGGCTAGCGGGAGGAGGTGAGCAGTTCTTC
CDR3 protein: CASSPRLAGGGEQFF
D gene: TRBD2
clone size: NA
V gene: TRBV18
J gene: TRBJ2-1

CDR3 DNA: TGTGCCAGCTGGCCTAGCGGGAGTGGACAAGAGACCCAGTACTTC
CDR3 protein: CASWPSGSGQETQYF
D gene: TRBD2
clone size: NA
V gene: TRBV27
J gene: TRBJ2-5

CDR3 DNA: TGTGCCAGCAGTGCCGAGATCGCTCAGCCCCAGCATTTT
CDR3 protein: CASSAEIAQPQHF
D gene: NA
clone size: once
V gene: TRBV6-1
J gene: TRBJ1-5

CDR3 DNA: TGTGCCAGCAGCGCCGCTGCGGGAGGGACAGATACGCAGTATTTT
CDR3 protein: CASSAAAGGTDTQYF
D gene: TRBD2
clone size: NA
V gene: TRBV7-3
J gene: TRBJ2-3

CDR3 DNA: TGTGCCAGCAGCTTAACGACTAGCGGGGGCACAGATACGCAGTATTTT
CDR3 protein: CASSLTTSGGTDTQYF
D gene: TRBD2
clone size: NA
V gene: TRBV7-9
J gene: TRBJ2-3

CDR3 DNA: TGTGCCAGCAGTTTATTTAGGCTAGCGGGAGCTTTTACAGATACGCAGTATTTT
CDR3 protein: CASSLFRLAGAFTDTQYF
D gene: TRBD2
clone size: NA
V gene: TRBV28
J gene: TRBJ2-3

CDR3 DNA: TGTGCCAGCAGCCGTTGGCAGGGGAACACAGATACGCAGTATTTT
CDR3 protein: CASSRWQGNTDTQYF
D gene: NA
clone size: NA
V gene: TRBV7-2
J gene: TRBJ2-3

CDR3 DNA: TGTGCCTGGGGGGGTAGGGGGACCGCTTTCGGGAAACTGTTTTTT
CDR3 protein: CAWGGRGTAFGKLFF
D gene: NA
clone size: NA
V gene: TRBV30
J gene: TRBJ1-4

CDR3 DNA: TGTGCCAGTAGTCCAGGACAGGGGCTTCCCTACGAGCAGTACTTC
CDR3 protein: CASSPGQGLPYEQYF
D gene: TRBD1
clone size: NA
V gene: TRBV19
J gene: TRBJ2-7

CDR3 DNA: TGTGCCAGCAGTTATTGGGGGAGGGGAATCTATGGCTACACCTTC
CDR3 protein: CASSYWGRGIYGYTF
D gene: NA
clone size: NA
V gene: TRBV6-5
J gene: TRBJ1-2

CDR3 DNA: TGTGCCACCAGCAGAGAACCGGGACTAGCGGGATACAATGAGCAGTTCTTC
CDR3 protein: CATSREPGLAGYNEQFF
D gene: TRBD2
clone size: NA
V gene: TRBV15
J gene: TRBJ2-1

CDR3 DNA: TGTGCCAGCAGCTTAGGAGACAGGGGGCGCATCTACGAGCAGTACTTC
CDR3 protein: CASSLGDRGRIYEQYF
D gene: TRBD1
clone size: NA
V gene: TRBV11-2
J gene: TRBJ2-7

CDR3 DNA: TGTGCCAGTAGTCTCCGGAGTAGCTCCTACAATGAGCAGTTCTTC
CDR3 protein: CASSLRSSSYNEQFF
D gene: NA
clone size: NA
V gene: TRBV19
J gene: TRBJ2-1

CDR3 DNA: TGTGCCAGCAGGAAAGGGACAGGGGGCGCCAAAGCTTTCTTT
CDR3 protein: CASRKGTGGAKAFF
D gene: TRBD1
clone size: NA
V gene: TRBV6-5
J gene: TRBJ1-1

CDR3 DNA: TGTGCCAGCAGCCAAGATGCGGAGGGCACTGAAGCTTTCTTT
CDR3 protein: CASSQDAEGTEAFF
D gene: NA
clone size: NA
V gene: TRBV14
J gene: TRBJ1-1

CDR3 DNA: TGTGCCTGGAGTGTGATGTTCACAGGACAAGAGACCCAGTACTTC
CDR3 protein: CAWSVMFTGQETQYF
D gene: NA
clone size: NA
V gene: TRBV30
J gene: TRBJ2-5

CDR3 DNA: TGTGCCAGCAGCAACGACAGGGGTCGGGTAGATGGCTACACCTTC
CDR3 protein: CASSNDRGRVDGYTF
D gene: TRBD1
clone size: few
V gene: TRBV27
J gene: TRBJ1-2

CDR3 DNA: TGTGCCAGCAGTGACTCGTCAGGGACCTATGGCTACACCTTC
CDR3 protein: CASSDSSGTYGYTF
D gene: NA
clone size: NA
V gene: TRBV6-4
J gene: TRBJ1-2

CDR3 DNA: TGTGCCAGCATAACGGGGCTAGCGGGGACCTACGAGCAGTACTTC
CDR3 protein: CASITGLAGTYEQYF
D gene: TRBD2
clone size: NA
V gene: TRBV2
J gene: TRBJ2-7

CDR3 DNA: TGTGCCAGCAGACCCGGGACAGGGGGTCCAGATACGCAGTATTTT
CDR3 protein: CASRPGTGGPDTQYF
D gene: TRBD1
clone size: NA
V gene: TRBV27
J gene: TRBJ2-3

CDR3 DNA: TGTGCCAGCAGCCAGTCCGGGACTAGCGGGGGGGATGAGCAGTTCTTC
CDR3 protein: CASSQSGTSGGDEQFF
D gene: TRBD2
clone size: NA
V gene: TRBV4-2
J gene: TRBJ2-1

CDR3 DNA: TGTGCCAGCAGCTCTGGGACGGGTCCCCTCGTAGATACGCAGTATTTT
CDR3 protein: CASSSGTGPLVDTQYF
D gene: NA
clone size: NA
V gene: TRBV5-4
J gene: TRBJ2-3

CDR3 DNA: TGTGCCAGCAGTATAGGATTTGGGGGAGGGTCCTACGAGCAGTACTTC
CDR3 protein: CASSIGFGGGSYEQYF
D gene: TRBD2
clone size: NA
V gene: TRBV5-4
J gene: TRBJ2-7

CDR3 DNA: TGTGCCAGCGCCGCTGCAGGACACTTAAACACTGAAGCTTTCTTT
CDR3 protein: CASAAAGHLNTEAFF
D gene: NA
clone size: NA
V gene: TRBV6-1
J gene: TRBJ1-1

CDR3 DNA: TGTGCCAGCAGCTTAGATATGGGAAGGTATGGCTACACCTTC
CDR3 protein: CASSLDMGRYGYTF
D gene: NA
clone size: NA
V gene: TRBV7-2
J gene: TRBJ1-2

CDR3 DNA: TGTGCCAGCAGTGTCGTAGGGGCGGTCACAGATACGCAGTATTTT
CDR3 protein: CASSVVGAVTDTQYF
D gene: NA
clone size: NA
V gene: TRBV25-1
J gene: TRBJ2-3

CDR3 DNA: TGTGCCAGCAGTGAACCTGGGGGTGGCTACAATGAGCAGTTCTTC
CDR3 protein: CASSEPGGGYNEQFF
D gene: NA
clone size: once
V gene: TRBV25-1
J gene: TRBJ2-1

CDR3 DNA: TGTGCCAGCGGGGCACGGCAGGGTCAAGAGACCCAGTACTTC
CDR3 protein: CASGARQGQETQYF
D gene: NA
clone size: NA
V gene: TRBV6-1
J gene: TRBJ2-5

CDR3 DNA: TGCGCCAGCAGCCAAGGGCAGGGAGCTAACTATGGCTACACCTTC
CDR3 protein: CASSQGQGANYGYTF
D gene: NA
clone size: NA
V gene: TRBV4-1
J gene: TRBJ1-2